Described below is a single T cell receptor (beta chain) sequence and its context. This record belongs to a study of shared clonotypes between healthy human individuals. On the study more broadly: The composition of the donors was a couple of women and a few men aged 18 to 49.

Naive CD8 cells, CD45RO-negative and positively selected for CCR7, excluded terminally differentiated effector memory CD45RA+ cells. Only Caucasian adults living in Nashville, Tennessee made up the donor group. CDR1 is MGHDK and CDR2 is SYGVNS in the germline V gene. Deletions cut 8 bases from V and 6 bases from J, with 13 bases between. There are 12 residues in the CDR3. The authors' processing: Junction-only sequences without quality scores were provided by ImmunoSEQ, so filtering was different. Some clones are missing from TCRdb's copy, which holds only in-frame ones; the method was immunoSEQ multiplex PCR. V, J and clone size are taken as reported in that table, and D and trimming were inferred from the DNA itself. The sample carries some 2,100,000 clones, roughly 91% recorded once.

The sequenced material came from naive CD8+ T cells from PBMCs. The chain is built from TRBV25-1 and TRBJ1-2; tentatively, D is TRBD1 (6 bases). The clonotype was recovered from a young man in good health. Some clones in this sample may be carry-over from other donors' samples. The CDR3 DNA sequence: TGTGCCAGCGACGCGGGGGGCAATGGCTACACCTTC. It codes for CASDAGGNGYTF.